This T cell receptor beta chain derives from a study of beta chain features in type 1 diabetes. Since all of the isolated RNA was reverse transcribed, expressed TCRB transcripts were what got sequenced. Produced via immunoSEQ multiplex PCR; TCRdb's table is partial and in-frame only. Among under 200,000 clones, roughly 9% were seen once, and the ten largest hold approximately 2.2%. This clone has a single count. Trimming pared 3 bases from V and 0 bases from J, leaving 6 bases between. The germline gives CDR1 SNHLY, CDR2 FYNNEI. CDR3 length equals 14 residues. The chain uses TRBV2 and TRBJ1-5; tentatively, D is TRBD1 (5 bases). The source is a woman in her late teens or twenties in good health. Sequenced material: central memory CD4+ T cells from blood. CDR3 region: CASSDRGSNQPQHF. The DNA for the CDR3 is TGTGCCAGCAGTGATAGGGGTAGCAATCAGCCCCAGCATTTT.